This T cell receptor beta chain was obtained from a study of brain metastases from non-small cell lung cancer. TCRdb's table, derived via immunoSEQ multiplex PCR, lists solely in-frame clones and lacks some. The table has approximately 2,500 clones, more than 75% seen once. This CDR3 has 14 amino acids. Trimming stripped 2 bases from V and 7 bases from J, with 14 bases between. CDR1 is SGHTA and CDR2 is FQGNSA in the germline V gene. The sequence came from a donor at least 40 years old with non-small cell lung cancer. The chain links TRBV7-2 to TRBJ1-1, with a weak D call TRBD1 (6 bases). Material: tumor-adjacent normal tissue. The CDR3 region has the DNA TGTGCCAGCAGCTTATCCATACAGGACAGTGAAGCTTTCTTT. Protein product: CASSLSIQDSEAFF.